Sequencing of this T cell receptor (beta chain) was carried out in a study of blood T cell repertoires in COVID-19. The V and J ends lost 0 bases and 10 bases, in that order; junction bases with no gene match: 8. This CDR3 region has 16 residues. The V gene's germline CDR1 is MNHEY and CDR2 SMNVEV (reference sequence). TCRdb's table, derived via immunoSEQ multiplex PCR, lists solely in-frame clones and lacks some. The sample consists of fewer than 85,000 clones, 83% of them appearing once. V is TRBV27 and J is TRBJ1-6; the match to TRBD1 covers 8 bases. Sequencing was performed on peripheral blood. This receptor was taken from a woman aged 60-75 years with acute or convalescent COVID-19. CDR3 protein: CASSLSGQGIVSPLHF. The CDR3 nucleotides read TGTGCCAGCAGTTTATCAGGACAGGGAATAGTCTCACCCCTCCACTTT.